This T cell receptor beta chain is from a study of cytomegalovirus exposure and HLA in healthy donors. 60 Vbeta and 13 Jbeta primers were used in PCR. The table came from immunoSEQ multiplex PCR; TCRdb's copy has only in-frame clones and leaves some out. The sample table includes about 76,000 clones. Notes on the study in general: The Asian-associated ancestry cluster reportedly had fewer N-insertions than the roughly 720-donor mean in a later analysis. The listing of 150 to 200 TCR beta chains classed them as cytomegalovirus-associated. Three of the chains that were CMV-associated were confirmed in vitro to be specific for CMV antigens.

Regarding this clone: Its antigen remains unidentified.

The CDR3 contains 11 residues. Trimming took 3 bases from V and 8 from J, leaving 5 bases between them. Per the germline V gene, CDR1 is KGHSH and CDR2 is LQKENI. This clonotype was sampled from a woman aged 35 to 49 in good health and CMV-seropositive. The chain links TRBV18 to TRBJ2-4; the D is unclear. Sequencing used PBMCs. CDR3 sequence (DNA): TGTGCCAGCTCACCGGCGGACATTCAGTACTTC. This codes for CASSPADIQYF.